Each of the 28 T cell receptor beta chains below was sequenced from the same sample in a study of PD-L1 blockade in urothelial cancer (dated by TCRdb to between 2016 and 2019). The library was built by means of the immunoSEQ multiplex PCR assay. This immuneACCESS table, as held by TCRdb, lists in-frame sequences with V and J called but not all clones. Of the missing ones, under half trace to an unresolved V gene in checked studies; the others have no known cause. This sample has more than 90,000 clones in its table, and 91% of those were observed once. The ten largest clones add up to around 4% of the sample. Explained via the paper, the time point label denotes: peripheral blood 6 weeks after treatment start. The specimen was PBMCs, collected around atezolizumab (anti-PD-L1) treatment. The receptor source for this set is a man in his 60s with urothelial cancer.

J is TRBJ2-1 and V is TRBV4-2, with 8 bases that match TRBD2. J gave up 9 bases and V 1 base, and 17 bases lay outside the gene matches. The CDR3 length is 18 residues. Germline assignment: CDR1 LGHNA and CDR2 YNFKEQ. CDR3 in DNA: TGTGCCAGCAGCCAAGCCGGGGGGGCTGCCCAACTACCCATTGAGCAGTTCTTC. Residues: CASSQAGGAAQLPIEQFF.

The V gene is TRBV7-2, the J gene TRBJ1-1; possibly TRBD1 for D (5 bases). V was shortened by 0 bases and J by 0 bases, with 14 bases between the two germline ends. The germline V gene has CDR1 SGHTA and CDR2 FQGNSA. CDR3 length: 17 residues. The CDR3 reads CASSLALQVGLNTEAFF. The CDR3 DNA reads as TGTGCCAGCAGCTTAGCGCTGCAGGTGGGGCTGAACACTGAAGCTTTCTTT.

This clone appeared a single time. The CDR3 DNA follows: TGTGCCAGCAGCGGTGGGACAGGGGTCTACAATGAGCAGTTCTTC. Its protein product is CASSGGTGVYNEQFF. The chain is built from TRBV9 and TRBJ2-1, with 10 bases fitting TRBD1. The ends lost 3 bases at V and 3 bases at J; junction bases unmatched: 3. The CDR3 is made up of 15 amino acids. Looked up from germline, CDR1 is SGDLS and CDR2 is YYNGEE.

J is TRBJ2-4 and V is TRBV29-1; no definite D call. The CDR3 extends over 14 amino acids. With 6 bases removed from V and 5 bases from J, the gap between germline ends came to 17 bases. CDR1 is SQVTM and CDR2 is ANQGSEA in the germline V gene. The CDR3 here is CSVERSTAENIQYF. DNA of the CDR3: TGCAGCGTCGAACGGTCAACGGCGGAAAACATTCAGTACTTC.

In this sample, this clone turned up a few times. This chain connects TRBV7-3 to TRBJ2-1; TRBD2 agrees at 14 bases. The CDR3 totals 15 residues. After removal of 4 bases from V and 9 bases from J, the junction contained 5 bases not matched to a gene. Per the germline V gene, CDR1 is SGHTA and CDR2 is FQGTGA. Here the CDR3 DNA reads TGTGCCAGCAGCTCGACTAGCGGGGGGGTGGGTGAGCAGTTCTTC. Protein: CASSSTSGGVGEQFF.

The V and J genes are TRBV12-5 and TRBJ2-3; D ambiguous. The CDR3 consists of 12 residues. Germline lookup yields CDR1 LGHNT and CDR2 FRNRAP. Trimming took off 1 base at V and 10 bases at J, with 9 bases between the two ends. DNA of the CDR3: TGTGCTAGTGGTTTGGCCGTTGGGCCGCAGTATTTT. Amino acids: CASGLAVGPQYF.

Only one count was recorded for this clone. The V call is TRBV5-1, the J call TRBJ2-5, with a possible D match to TRBD1 (6 bases). CDR1 and CDR2 from the germline V gene are SGHRS and YFSETQ. V gave up 4 bases and J gave up 5 bases, with 24 bases separating them. The CDR3 extends over 17 amino acids. CDR3 protein: CASSPGHLAAPGETQYF. The CDR3 coding sequence is TGCGCCAGCAGCCCGGGACATCTGGCCGCTCCTGGCGAGACCCAGTACTTC.

The chain joins TRBV19 to TRBJ1-1; possible D gene TRBD1, 6 bases. The CDR3 runs 14 residues. Per the germline V gene, CDR1 is LNHDA and CDR2 is SQIVND (reference sequence). The V end lost 6 bases, the J end lost 3 bases, and 14 bases lay between the germline ends. The CDR3 here is CASRSQGPYTEAFF. CDR3 DNA sequence: TGTGCCAGTAGATCACAGGGACCCTACACTGAAGCTTTCTTT.

V and J are TRBV7-3 and TRBJ2-2; 9 bases match TRBD2. The CDR3 extends over 14 amino acids. Germline CDR1 and CDR2: SGHTA and FQGTGA. V was clipped by 6 bases and J by 6 bases; unmatched bases: 5. DNA for the CDR3: TGTGCCAGCAGGGGGACTAGCTTGGCCGGGGAGCTGTTTTTT. It encodes CASRGTSLAGELFF. The complete variable domain, with remaining parts taken from reference TRBV7-3 and TRBJ2-2, reads GAGVSQTPSNKVTEKGKYVELRCDPISGHTALYWYRQSLGQGPEFLIYFQGTGAADDSGLPNDRFFAVRPEGSVSTLKIQRTERGDSAVYLCASRGTSLAGELFFGEGSRLTVL.

The rearrangement links TRBV19 to TRBJ2-7, with 9 bases identical to TRBD2. CDR3 length: 14 residues. With V trimmed by 6 bases and J by 0 bases, 3 bases remained unmatched. Germline CDR1 reads LNHDA; CDR2 reads SQIVND (reference sequence). In DNA form, the CDR3 reads TGTGCCAGTAGCTGGACTAGCGCCTCCTACGAGCAGTACTTC. Protein sequence: CASSWTSASYEQYF.

The genes are TRBV5-1 and TRBJ1-1; D is ambiguous. V was cut by 0 bases and J by 4 bases, with 10 bases left in between. This CDR3 region has 14 residues. Germline CDR1 is SGHRS and CDR2 is YFSETQ. CDR3 amino acids: CASSLDGLSTEAFF. For the CDR3, the DNA is TGCGCCAGCAGCTTGGATGGGCTTAGCACTGAAGCTTTCTTT.

V gene TRBV28 combines with J gene TRBJ2-2, with 8 bases fitting TRBD1. The ends lost 7 bases at V and 4 bases at J; junction bases unmatched: 2. In germline, CDR1 is MDHEN, CDR2 SYDVKM. The CDR3 has 13 residues. The CDR3 nucleotides are TGTGCCAGCAAAACAGGGGGCACCGGGGAGCTGTTTTTT. Its translation is CASKTGGTGELFF.

This sequence joins TRBV9 and TRBJ2-7, with D tentatively TRBD2 (6 bases). CDR1 and CDR2 from the germline V gene are SGDLS and YYNGEE. The V and J ends lost 2 bases and 2 bases respectively, with 20 bases between them. CDR3 length: 17 amino acids. The DNA for the CDR3 is TGTGCCAGCAGCGTCCGATCAACTAGCCCTGGCCCCTACGAGCAGTACTTC. It codes for CASSVRSTSPGPYEQYF.

J is TRBJ2-1 and V is TRBV6-4; 9 nucleotides align to TRBD2. The CDR3 spans 16 residues. Looked up from germline, CDR1 is MRHNA and CDR2 is SNTAGT. The J segment lost 12 bases and the V segment lost 3 bases, leaving 15 bases of the junction unmatched. CDR3 region: CASSEKAASGERVQFF. Here the CDR3 DNA reads TGTGCCAGCAGTGAAAAGGCGGCTAGCGGGGAACGTGTGCAGTTCTTC.

The chain combines TRBV10-3 with TRBJ2-3, with 12 bases matching TRBD2. V lost 3 bases to trimming and J lost 3 bases; unmatched junction nucleotides: 4. Germline CDR1 reads ENHRY; CDR2 reads SYGVKD. This CDR3 has 16 residues. CDR3 bases: TGTGCCATCAGTGAACTAGCGGGGGGTGGTACAGATACGCAGTATTTT. Translated: CAISELAGGGTDTQYF.

This chain uses TRBV7-9 with TRBJ2-1; the match to TRBD2 covers 9 bases. The V and J ends lost 5 bases and 7 bases, in that order; junction bases with no gene match: 9. This CDR3 comprises 15 residues. Germline CDR1 is SEHNR and CDR2 is FQNEAQ (reference sequence). The CDR3 is CASSPETSGHNEQFF. DNA for the CDR3: TGTGCCAGCAGCCCGGAGACTAGCGGTCATAATGAGCAGTTCTTC.

Remarks on this clone: A junction end diverges from the germline sequence, so it may reflect a read error. The V call is TRBV2, the J call TRBJ2-4; 12 bases agree with TRBD2. The CDR3 spans 15 residues. Germline CDR1 SNHLY, CDR2 FYNNEI. The CDR3 DNA sequence: TGTGCCAGCAGTGAAGCAGCCTACGGACTAGCGGGATCCCGGTTC. This gives the protein CASSEAAYGLAGSRF.

This clone occurred once. This chain joins TRBV10-1 and TRBJ2-3; 7 positions match TRBD2. Germline CDR1 is WNHNN and CDR2 is SYGVQD (reference sequence). The CDR3 sequence is 14 residues long. Germline trimming cut 6 bases from V and 5 bases from J; bases unmatched to any gene: 8. The CDR3 sequence is CASSGTSVGDTQYF. The DNA of the CDR3 is TGCGCCAGCAGCGGTACTAGCGTCGGAGATACGCAGTATTTT.

This chain uses TRBV2 with TRBJ1-2; 10 nucleotides line up with TRBD1. V was clipped by 10 bases and J by 6 bases; unmatched bases: 17. The CDR3 has 16 amino acids. CDR1 and CDR2 from the germline V gene are SNHLY and FYNNEI. The CDR3 region has the DNA TGTGCCACGCGTAGGGGACAGGGGTCTATTGCGGATGGCTACACCTTC. It yields the protein CATRRGQGSIADGYTF.

This sequence joins TRBV6-5 and TRBJ1-2, with a possible D match to TRBD1 (6 bases). The CDR3 consists of 15 residues. With 5 bases removed from V and 2 bases from J, the gap between germline ends came to 15 bases. Germline CDR1 is MNHEY and CDR2 is SVGAGI. The CDR3 nucleotides are TGTGCCAGCAGTCCATACCCGACAGGAAACTATGGCTACACCTTC. Protein: CASSPYPTGNYGYTF.

CDR3 residues: CASSPTSGGDNEQFF. DNA of the CDR3: TGTGCCAGCAGTCCGACTAGCGGGGGAGACAATGAGCAGTTCTTC. The chain uses TRBV6-5 and TRBJ2-1; the match to TRBD2 covers 12 bases. The CDR3 is 15 residues long. Trimming cost V 5 bases and J 5 bases; bases outside gene matches: 4. Germline CDR1 MNHEY, CDR2 SVGAGI.

J is TRBJ2-1 and V is TRBV19, with TRBD1 matching 8 bases. The J segment lost 4 bases and the V segment lost 4 bases, leaving 12 bases of the junction unmatched. The CDR3 runs to 17 residues. Germline CDR1 and CDR2: LNHDA and SQIVND (reference sequence). As DNA, the CDR3 is TGTGCCAGTAGTACAGGAGGACAGGGAAATACATACAATGAGCAGTTCTTC. Translated: CASSTGGQGNTYNEQFF.

The chain uses TRBV28 and TRBJ2-7, with 9 bases that match TRBD2. Germline V lookup: CDR1 MDHEN, CDR2 SYDVKM. This CDR3 comprises 15 residues. V shed 7 bases, J shed 0 bases, and the junction held 7 bases outside the gene matches. The DNA for the CDR3 is TGTGCCAGCATTGGGGCTAGCGGGACCTCCTACGAGCAGTACTTC. Translating gives CASIGASGTSYEQYF.

The DNA of the CDR3 is TGTGCCAGCAGCTCGCGAACCGGCGGGACCACAGATACGCAGTATTTT. Encoded protein: CASSSRTGGTTDTQYF. The rearrangement links TRBV7-2 to TRBJ2-3, with D possibly matching TRBD2 (6 bases). CDR1 and CDR2 (germline): SGHTA, FQGNSA. The CDR3 sequence is 16 residues long. The V end lost 4 bases, the J end lost 2 bases, and 16 bases lay between the germline ends.

The J gene is TRBJ2-3, the V gene TRBV5-4, with D unresolved. The CDR3 sequence is 15 residues long. The germline V and J ends were trimmed by 3 bases and 0 bases, with 11 bases remaining between them. Per the germline V gene, CDR1 is SGHNT and CDR2 is YYREEE (reference sequence). The CDR3 DNA sequence: TGTGCCAGCAGCTCATCTACCAGGAGCACAGATACGCAGTATTTT. Amino acids: CASSSSTRSTDTQYF.

The chain combines TRBV19 with TRBJ2-3; perhaps TRBD2 as D (6 bases). This CDR3 spans 15 amino acids. Trimming stripped 2 bases from V and 6 bases from J, with 15 bases between. Per the germline V gene, CDR1 is LNHDA and CDR2 is SQIVND (reference sequence). The CDR3 spells CASSISTSLQDTQYF. For the CDR3, the DNA is TGTGCCAGTAGTATATCGACTAGTCTTCAGGATACGCAGTATTTT.

V gene TRBV10-3 combines with J gene TRBJ1-2; 7 positions agree with TRBD1. The CDR3 is made up of 15 amino acids. Germline CDR1 ENHRY, CDR2 SYGVKD. The V and J ends lost 0 bases and 4 bases, in that order; junction bases with no gene match: 5. Here the CDR3 DNA reads TGTGCCATCAGTGAGTCTGTCGGGACAGCCTATGGCTACACCTTC. Protein: CAISESVGTAYGYTF.

The J gene is TRBJ2-7, the V gene TRBV7-9, with 8 positions matching TRBD2. V was clipped by 1 base and J by 3 bases; unmatched bases: 17. Per the germline V gene, CDR1 is SEHNR and CDR2 is FQNEAQ (reference sequence). The CDR3 has 19 residues. The CDR3 coding sequence is TGTGCCAGCAGCTTAGTTGCGCTTCTCGGGCCTAGCGGGCGCTACGAGCAGTACTTC. This encodes CASSLVALLGPSGRYEQYF.